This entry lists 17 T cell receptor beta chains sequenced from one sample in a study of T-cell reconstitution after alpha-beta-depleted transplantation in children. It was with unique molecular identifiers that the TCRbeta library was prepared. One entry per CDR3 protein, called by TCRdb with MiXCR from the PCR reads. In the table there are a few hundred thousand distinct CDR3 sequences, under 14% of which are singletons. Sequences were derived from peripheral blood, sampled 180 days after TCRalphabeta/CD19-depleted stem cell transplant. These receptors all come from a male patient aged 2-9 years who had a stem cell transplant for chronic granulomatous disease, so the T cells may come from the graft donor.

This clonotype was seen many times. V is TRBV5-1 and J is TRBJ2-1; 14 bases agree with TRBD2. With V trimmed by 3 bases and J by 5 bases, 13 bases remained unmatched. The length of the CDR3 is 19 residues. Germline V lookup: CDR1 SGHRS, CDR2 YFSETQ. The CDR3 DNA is TGCGCCAGCAGCTCCCGGACTAGCGGGAGGCCATCCTACCACAATGAGCAGTTCTTC. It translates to CASSSRTSGRPSYHNEQFF. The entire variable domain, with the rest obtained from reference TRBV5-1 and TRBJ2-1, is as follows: KAGVTQTPRYLIKTRGQQVTLSCSPISGHRSVSWYQQTPGQGLQFLFEYFSETQRNKGNFPGRFSGRQFSNSRSEMNVSTLELGDSALYLCASSSRTSGRPSYHNEQFFGPGTRLTVL.

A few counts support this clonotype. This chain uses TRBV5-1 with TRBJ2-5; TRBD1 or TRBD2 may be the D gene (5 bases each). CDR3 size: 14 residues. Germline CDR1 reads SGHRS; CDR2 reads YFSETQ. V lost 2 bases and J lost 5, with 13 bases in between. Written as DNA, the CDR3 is TGCGCCAGCAGCTTTACGGGGACCGGCGAGACCCAGTACTTC. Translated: CASSFTGTGETQYF.

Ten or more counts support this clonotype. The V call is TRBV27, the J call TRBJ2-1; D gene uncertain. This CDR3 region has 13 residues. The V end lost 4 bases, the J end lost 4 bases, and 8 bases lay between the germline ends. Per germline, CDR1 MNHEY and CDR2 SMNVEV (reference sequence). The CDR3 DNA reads TGTGCCAGCAGTTACTGGCGATACAATGAGCAGTTCTTC. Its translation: CASSYWRYNEQFF.

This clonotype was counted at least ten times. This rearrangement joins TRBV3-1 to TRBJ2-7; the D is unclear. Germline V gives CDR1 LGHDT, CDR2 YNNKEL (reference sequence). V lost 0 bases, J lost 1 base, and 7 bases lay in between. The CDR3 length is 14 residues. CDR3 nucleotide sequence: TGTGCCAGCAGCCAAGATCTTGGTTCCTACGAGCAGTACTTC. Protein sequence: CASSQDLGSYEQYF.

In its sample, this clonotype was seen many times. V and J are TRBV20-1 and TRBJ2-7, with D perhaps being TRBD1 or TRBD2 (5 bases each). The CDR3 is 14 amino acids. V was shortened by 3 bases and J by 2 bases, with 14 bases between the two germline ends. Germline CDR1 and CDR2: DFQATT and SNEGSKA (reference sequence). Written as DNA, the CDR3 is TGCAGTGCTAGGTCGACGGGGCCTCCCTACGAGCAGTACTTC. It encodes CSARSTGPPYEQYF.

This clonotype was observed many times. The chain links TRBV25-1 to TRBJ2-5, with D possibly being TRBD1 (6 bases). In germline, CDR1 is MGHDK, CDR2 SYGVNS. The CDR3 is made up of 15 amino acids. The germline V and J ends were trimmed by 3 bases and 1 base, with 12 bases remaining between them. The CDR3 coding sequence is TGTGCCAGCAGTGACATACAGGGAACCCAAGAGACCCAGTACTTC. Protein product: CASSDIQGTQETQYF.

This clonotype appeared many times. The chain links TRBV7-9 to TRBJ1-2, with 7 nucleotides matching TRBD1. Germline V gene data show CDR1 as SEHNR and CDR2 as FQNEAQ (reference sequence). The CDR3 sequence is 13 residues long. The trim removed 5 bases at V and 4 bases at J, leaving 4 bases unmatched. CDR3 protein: CASSEDRAYGYTF. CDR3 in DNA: TGTGCCAGCAGCGAAGACAGGGCCTATGGCTACACCTTC.

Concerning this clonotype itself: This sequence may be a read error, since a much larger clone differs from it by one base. In DNA, the CDR3 is TGCGCCAGCAGCATAATACCGGGACTAGCGGACACAGATACGCAGAATTTT. This sequence encodes CASSIIPGLADTDTQNF. The chain combines TRBV5-1 with TRBJ2-3, with 11 bases identical to TRBD2. This CDR3 is 17 amino acids long. CDR1 and CDR2 (germline): SGHRS, YFSETQ.

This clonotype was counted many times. In nucleotides, the CDR3 is TGCAGTGCAACTGGACAAACAGGAAGCGGTGCCAATTCACCCCTCCACTTT. It codes for CSATGQTGSGANSPLHF. The genes are TRBV20-1 and TRBJ1-6, with D tentatively TRBD1 (5 bases). There are 17 residues in the CDR3. V was clipped by 6 bases and J by 7 bases, with 25 bases between them. Germline-derived CDR1 and CDR2 are DFQATT and SNEGSKA (reference sequence).

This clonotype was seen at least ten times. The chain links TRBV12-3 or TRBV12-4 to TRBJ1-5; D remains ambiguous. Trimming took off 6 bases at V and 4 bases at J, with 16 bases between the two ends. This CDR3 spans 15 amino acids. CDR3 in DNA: TGTGCCAGCAGCCGACCCGAAACGGGTAATCAGCCCCAGCATTTT. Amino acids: CASSRPETGNQPQHF.

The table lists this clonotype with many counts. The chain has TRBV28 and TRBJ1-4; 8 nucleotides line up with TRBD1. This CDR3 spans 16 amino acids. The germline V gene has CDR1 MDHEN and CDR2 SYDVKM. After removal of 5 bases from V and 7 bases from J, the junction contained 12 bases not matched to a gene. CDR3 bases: TGTGCCAGCAGTCAGGGACAGGTTCTGGGTGGTGAAAAACTGTTTTTT. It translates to CASSQGQVLGGEKLFF.

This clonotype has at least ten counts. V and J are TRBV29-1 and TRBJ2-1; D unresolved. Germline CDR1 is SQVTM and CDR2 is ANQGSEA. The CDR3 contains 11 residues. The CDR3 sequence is CADGVYNEQFF. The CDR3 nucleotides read TGCGCGGATGGGGTTTACAATGAGCAGTTCTTC.

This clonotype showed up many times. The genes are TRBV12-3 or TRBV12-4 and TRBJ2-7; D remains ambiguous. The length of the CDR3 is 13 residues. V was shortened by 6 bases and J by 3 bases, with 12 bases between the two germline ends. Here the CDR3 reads CASSPATIYEQYF. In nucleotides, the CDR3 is TGTGCCAGCAGCCCGGCCACGATCTACGAGCAGTACTTC.

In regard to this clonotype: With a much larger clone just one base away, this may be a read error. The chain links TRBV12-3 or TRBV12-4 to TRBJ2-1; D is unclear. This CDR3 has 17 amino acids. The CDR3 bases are TGTGCCCGCAGTTTTGGTGAGCGCTTCCTACTTTACAATGAGCAGTTCTTC. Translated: CARSFGERFLLYNEQFF.

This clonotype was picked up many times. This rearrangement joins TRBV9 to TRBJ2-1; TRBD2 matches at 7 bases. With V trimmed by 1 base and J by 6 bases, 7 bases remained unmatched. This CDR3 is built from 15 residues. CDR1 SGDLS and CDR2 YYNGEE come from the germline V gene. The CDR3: CASSVTGGTTNEQFF. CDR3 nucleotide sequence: TGTGCCAGCAGCGTAACCGGGGGGACTACCAATGAGCAGTTCTTC.

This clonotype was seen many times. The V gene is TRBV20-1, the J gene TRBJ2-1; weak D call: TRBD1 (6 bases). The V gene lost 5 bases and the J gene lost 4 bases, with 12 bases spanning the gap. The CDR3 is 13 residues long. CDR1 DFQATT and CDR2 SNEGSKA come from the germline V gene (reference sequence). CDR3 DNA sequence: TGCAGTGCTCCGAGGACAGCTTACAATGAGCAGTTCTTC. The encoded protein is CSAPRTAYNEQFF.

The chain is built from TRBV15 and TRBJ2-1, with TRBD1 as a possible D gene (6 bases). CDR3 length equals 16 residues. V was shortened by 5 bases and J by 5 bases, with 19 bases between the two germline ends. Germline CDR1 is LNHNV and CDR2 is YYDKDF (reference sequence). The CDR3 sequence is CATSARGGTRDNEQFF. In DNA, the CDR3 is TGTGCCACCAGCGCGCGAGGGGGTACACGCGACAATGAGCAGTTCTTC.